The 32 T cell receptor beta chains reported below all come from one sample, sequenced in a study of blood T cells in healthy people across ages. The use of a sample-barcoded 5' primer and a J-beta primer mix characterized a second PCR of about 6 to 12 cycles. Via MiXCR, TCRdb re-called the 5' RACE reads, giving one row per CDR3 protein. The sample has fewer than 950,000 distinct CDR3 sequences; under 40% are singletons. The specimen was blood. Receptors were obtained from a young man in good health.

This clonotype has only a few counts. The chain has TRBV20-1 and TRBJ1-5, with D unresolved. This CDR3 is built from 15 residues. Germline CDR1 reads DFQATT; CDR2 reads SNEGSKA (reference sequence). V was clipped by 5 bases and J by 0 bases, with 14 bases between them. The CDR3 bases are TGCAGTGCTCTAAACTACAAACATAGCAATCAGCCCCAGCATTTT. This codes for CSALNYKHSNQPQHF.

The chain is built from TRBV9 and TRBJ2-3, with D possibly TRBD2 on 6 matching bases. This CDR3 is built from 14 residues. The V gene lost 3 bases and the J gene lost 5 bases, with 13 bases spanning the gap. Germline-derived CDR1 and CDR2 are SGDLS and YYNGEE. Written as DNA, the CDR3 is TGTGCCAGCAGCGCTGGAGGGCGGGGAGATACGCAGTATTTT. Residues: CASSAGGRGDTQYF. The entire variable domain, with the rest obtained from reference TRBV9 and TRBJ2-3, is as follows: DSGVTQTPKHLITATGQRVTLRCSPRSGDLSVYWYQQSLDQGLQFLIQYYNGEERAKGNILERFSAQQFPDLHSELNLSSLELGDSALYFCASSAGGRGDTQYFGPGTRLTVL.

The gene calls are TRBV12-3 or TRBV12-4 and TRBJ2-5; TRBD2 matches at 10 bases. J lost 6 bases, V lost 9 bases, and 10 bases had no gene match. The CDR3 loop spans 14 amino acids. CDR3 in DNA: TGTGCCAGTTGGGGGTCTAGCGGGGGACAGACCCAGTACTTC. Translating gives CASWGSSGGQTQYF.

Written as DNA, the CDR3 is TGTGCCAGCAGATCCGGGACAGGGCGGACTGAAGCTTTCTTT. It specifies CASRSGTGRTEAFF. The rearrangement joins TRBV6-6 to TRBJ1-1; the match to TRBD1 covers 9 bases. Germline CDR1 and CDR2: MNHNY and SVGAGI (reference sequence). With V trimmed by 6 bases and J by 5 bases, 7 bases remained unmatched. This CDR3 contains 14 residues.

This clonotype was seen once. This chain links TRBV29-1 with TRBJ1-2; D may be TRBD1 (6 bases). V lost 5 bases, J lost 0 bases, and 13 bases lay in between. CDR1 is SQVTM, CDR2 ANQGSEA, per germline. There are 14 residues in the CDR3. CDR3: CSVPLTGSNYGYTF. The CDR3 DNA is TGCAGCGTTCCCCTTACAGGGTCTAACTATGGCTACACCTTC. Combining the CDR3 with reference TRBV29-1 and TRBJ1-2 gives the whole variable domain SAVISQKPSRDICQRGTSLTIQCQVDSQVTMMFWYRQQPGQSLTLIATANQGSEATYESGFVIDKFPISRPNLTFSTLTVSNMSPEDSSIYLCSVPLTGSNYGYTFGSGTRLTVV.

J is TRBJ2-1 and V is TRBV30; 9 positions match TRBD2. With the DNA end fitting TRBJ2-7 better, the J assignment may be wrong. CDR1 is GTSNPN and CDR2 is SVGIG in the germline V gene (reference sequence). The CDR3 loop spans 13 amino acids. CDR3: CAWSASGNYEQYF. The CDR3 coding sequence is TGTGCCTGGAGTGCTAGCGGGAACTACGAGCAGTACTTC.

V usage is TRBV29-1 and J usage is TRBJ1-1; the match to TRBD1 covers 7 bases. V lost 8 bases, J lost 7 bases, and 10 bases stayed unmatched. This CDR3 region has 12 residues. The germline gives CDR1 SQVTM, CDR2 ANQGSEA. In nucleotides, the CDR3 is TGCAGCTTCCGACAGGGTATTATTGAAGCTTTCTTT. Protein product: CSFRQGIIEAFF.

The J gene is TRBJ1-5, the V gene TRBV6-6; 8 bases line up with TRBD1. The J segment lost 3 bases and the V segment lost 6 bases, leaving 7 bases of the junction unmatched. This CDR3 has 15 residues. CDR1 is MNHNY, CDR2 SVGAGI, per germline (reference sequence). The CDR3 protein is CASSPGTGLNQPQHF. The CDR3 nucleotides are TGTGCCAGCAGCCCCGGGACAGGCCTCAATCAGCCCCAGCATTTT.

V usage is TRBV20-1 and J usage is TRBJ1-1; the D is unclear. Germline V lookup: CDR1 DFQATT, CDR2 SNEGSKA (reference sequence). The CDR3 length is 15 residues. The V and J ends lost 5 bases and 1 base respectively, with 17 bases between them. The CDR3 sequence is CSARAFGRQNTEAFF. In DNA, the CDR3 is TGCAGTGCTCGGGCCTTTGGAAGACAGAACACTGAAGCTTTCTTT.

J is TRBJ1-1 and V is TRBV7-9; TRBD1 agrees at 8 bases. The V segment lost 5 bases and the J segment 6 bases; nucleotides outside the gene matches: 8. The germline gives CDR1 SEHNR, CDR2 FQNEAQ (reference sequence). The CDR3 runs 14 residues. CDR3 sequence: CASSQGAQRAEAFF. The CDR3 DNA reads as TGTGCCAGCAGCCAGGGGGCCCAACGGGCTGAAGCTTTCTTT. The full variable domain, with the rest looked up from reference TRBV7-9 and TRBJ1-1, is DTGVSQNPRHKITKRGQNVTFRCDPISEHNRLYWYRQTLGQGPEFLTYFQNEAQLEKSRLLSDRFSAERPKGSFSTLEIQRTEQGDSAMYLCASSQGAQRAEAFFGQGTRLTVV.

This clonotype was counted between two and nine times. This chain joins TRBV19 and TRBJ2-1, with a tentative D call TRBD1 (5 bases). Trimming cost V 0 bases and J 4 bases, with 13 bases left between them. The CDR3 is made up of 16 amino acids. From germline, CDR1 is LNHDA and CDR2 SQIVND (reference sequence). CDR3 region: CASSIDVGAVYNEQFF. CDR3 nucleotides: TGTGCCAGTAGTATAGATGTAGGGGCGGTTTACAATGAGCAGTTCTTC.

This sequence joins TRBV3-1 and TRBJ2-5, with D maybe TRBD2 (5 bases). The V gene's germline CDR1 is LGHDT and CDR2 YNNKEL (reference sequence). Trimming left V 1 base short and J 10 bases short, with 10 bases between. The CDR3 consists of 12 residues. CDR3 in DNA: TGTGCCAGCAGCCAAGGAGGGCCGGACCAGTACTTC. This codes for CASSQGGPDQYF.

This clonotype occurred many times. The rearrangement links TRBV6-5 to TRBJ1-5; 7 bases map to TRBD1. Per germline, CDR1 MNHEY and CDR2 SVGAGI. After removal of 6 bases from V and 7 bases from J, the junction contained 6 bases not matched to a gene. This CDR3 has 13 amino acids. In DNA form, the CDR3 reads TGTGCCAGCAGCCTAGGGACAGCCCAGCCCCAGCATTTT. Its translation: CASSLGTAQPQHF.

J is TRBJ1-1 and V is TRBV7-9, with D perhaps TRBD1 (5 bases). Germline V lookup: CDR1 SEHNR, CDR2 FQNEAQ (reference sequence). V shed 1 base and J shed 8 bases, with 14 bases lying between them. The CDR3 consists of 14 residues. The CDR3 DNA follows: TGTGCCAGCAGCTTAGGCAGGGACCACTCCGAAGCTTTCTTT. Translated, it gives CASSLGRDHSEAFF.

As regards this clonotype: The germline gene is not matched at one end of the junction; a read error may be the cause. The chain employs TRBV5-4 and TRBJ2-3; no firm D call. The V gene's germline CDR1 is SGHNT and CDR2 YYREEE (reference sequence). The CDR3 consists of 15 residues. This chain's CDR3 is CASSLHLILTDTRYF. CDR3 in DNA: TGTGCCAGCAGCTTGCATCTTATACTAACAGATACGCGGTATTTT.

A few counts support this clonotype. This chain connects TRBV12-3 or TRBV12-4 to TRBJ2-7, with a possible D match to TRBD1 (6 bases). Deletions cut 7 bases from V and 6 bases from J, with 13 bases between. The CDR3 totals 12 residues. The CDR3 DNA follows: TGTGCCAGCACCGAGACAGGCAGCGAGCAGTACTTC. It encodes CASTETGSEQYF.

The J gene is TRBJ1-1, the V gene TRBV3-1, with unresolved D. CDR3 size: 13 residues. V was trimmed by 2 bases and J by 1 base, leaving 5 bases between them. Germline values: CDR1 LGHDT, CDR2 YNNKEL (reference sequence). CDR3 DNA sequence: TGTGCCAGCAGCCAATTGGGGAACACTGAAGCTTTCTTT. This codes for CASSQLGNTEAFF.

V gene TRBV30 combines with J gene TRBJ1-1; D gene uncertain. Germline CDR1 and CDR2: GTSNPN and SVGIG (reference sequence). V lost 3 bases to trimming and J lost 3 bases, with 14 bases between them. CDR3 length equals 14 residues. The CDR3 spells CAWRGGKRDTEAFF. CDR3 nucleotides: TGTGCCTGGAGGGGAGGGAAGAGGGACACTGAAGCTTTCTTT.

This rearrangement joins TRBV29-1 to TRBJ2-1; 13 bases map to TRBD2. This CDR3 is 15 amino acids long. V was clipped by 4 bases and J by 4 bases; unmatched bases: 4. Germline CDR1 is SQVTM and CDR2 is ANQGSEA. The CDR3 spells CSVVELAGGYNEQFF. CDR3 DNA: TGCAGCGTTGTAGAACTAGCGGGGGGGTACAATGAGCAGTTCTTC.

V usage is TRBV6-6 and J usage is TRBJ2-7; TRBD1 or TRBD2 may be the D gene (5 bases each). V lost 2 bases to trimming and J lost 5 bases, with 22 bases between them. The V gene's germline CDR1 is MNHNY and CDR2 SVGAGI (reference sequence). This CDR3 spans 17 amino acids. DNA of the CDR3: TGTGCCAGCAGTTACCGAACCTCCGGGACGCCCGGCAACGAGCAGTACTTC. Translated, it gives CASSYRTSGTPGNEQYF.

CDR3 nucleotide sequence: TGTGCCAGCAGCGCGCCCGGAGAGGACTATGGCTACACCTTC. Translation gives CASSAPGEDYGYTF. V usage is TRBV9 and J usage is TRBJ1-2; no clear D. CDR3 size: 14 residues. V dropped 3 bases and J dropped 3 bases, with 12 bases sitting between them. CDR1 SGDLS and CDR2 YYNGEE come from the germline V gene.

As for this clonotype: A much larger clone lies one base from this, so it may be a read error. The chain has TRBV4-3 and TRBJ2-1; D remains unclear. Germline CDR1 reads LGHNA; CDR2 reads YSLEER. The CDR3 contains 13 residues. V was clipped by 4 bases and J by 13 bases, with 17 bases between them. The CDR3 nucleotides are TGCGCCAGCAGCCTTCCGGACGGTCTCGACCAGTTCTTC. Translated, it gives CASSLPDGLDQFF.

This chain uses TRBV4-3 with TRBJ2-7, with TRBD1 matching over 10 bases. The end of the DNA fits TRBJ2-5 better, so the J call may be wrong. The germline V gene encodes CDR1 LGHNA and CDR2 YSLEER. The CDR3 totals 15 residues. The CDR3 loop is CASSQERQGAETQYF. The CDR3 region has the DNA TGCGCCAGCAGCCAAGAAAGACAGGGGGCAGAGACCCAGTACTTC.

Concerning this clonotype itself: A junction end diverges from the germline sequence, so it may reflect a read error. The genes are TRBV12-3 or TRBV12-4 and TRBJ1-5; TRBD1 is a possible D gene (5 bases). CDR3 length: 14 residues. The DNA of the CDR3 is TGTGCCAGCAGTTCGGGGCAAGGCAATCAGCCCCGGCATTTT. Its translation is CASSSGQGNQPRHF.

This sequence joins TRBV4-2 and TRBJ1-1; 7 nucleotides agree with TRBD1. CDR1 is LGHNA and CDR2 is YNFKEQ in the germline V gene. After removal of 1 base from V and 7 bases from J, the junction contained 3 bases not matched to a gene. The CDR3 extends over 13 amino acids. CDR3 sequence: CASSQGGQNEAFF. CDR3 bases: TGTGCCAGCAGCCAAGGGGGACAGAATGAAGCTTTCTTT.

The chain recombines TRBV6-5 with TRBJ1-1, with a weak D call TRBD1 (5 bases). The CDR3 covers 15 residues. Deletions cut 2 bases from V and 5 bases from J, with 15 bases between. Germline assignment: CDR1 MNHEY and CDR2 SVGAGI. In nucleotides, the CDR3 is TGTGCCAGCAGTTACCGGCGGGGCGGGAGGACTGAAGCTTTCTTT. This gives the protein CASSYRRGGRTEAFF.

V gene TRBV28 combines with J gene TRBJ2-4, with TRBD1 matching 7 bases. The closer fit of TRBJ2-5 to the DNA end suggests the J call may be wrong. The CDR3 sequence is 13 residues long. Per the germline V gene, CDR1 is MDHEN and CDR2 is SYDVKM. The CDR3 loop reads CASNTGQVKTQYF. In nucleotides, the CDR3 is TGTGCCAGCAACACAGGACAGGTCAAGACCCAGTACTTC.

This clonotype was observed a handful of times. V is TRBV9 and J is TRBJ1-1, with unresolved D. Trimming stripped 0 bases from V and 4 bases from J, with 10 bases between. CDR3 length: 14 residues. Germline CDR1 and CDR2: SGDLS and YYNGEE. Written as DNA, the CDR3 is TGTGCCAGCAGCGTAGGAGAGTGGATCACTGAAGCTTTCTTT. Encoded protein: CASSVGEWITEAFF.

The rearrangement joins TRBV7-2 to TRBJ2-3; TRBD2 matches 10 bases. Germline CDR1 SGHTA, CDR2 FQGNSA. V gave up 5 bases and J gave up 0 bases; unmatched junction bases: 2. The CDR3 sequence is 15 residues long. CDR3 sequence (DNA): TGTGCCAGCAGCACTAGCGGGGTTAGCACAGATACGCAGTATTTT. This encodes CASSTSGVSTDTQYF.

There are a few counts of this clonotype. The chain joins TRBV18 to TRBJ2-1; unclear D gene. V was clipped by 2 bases and J by 8 bases, with 7 bases between them. Germline V gene sequence: CDR1 KGHSH, CDR2 LQKENI. The CDR3 length is 12 residues. The CDR3 loop is CASSPISDEQFF. The DNA for the CDR3 is TGTGCCAGCTCACCAATATCGGATGAGCAGTTCTTC.

The V and J genes are TRBV7-6 and TRBJ1-6; D ambiguous. The CDR3 is 16 amino acids. V shed 1 base and J shed 0 bases, with 7 bases lying between them. In germline, CDR1 is SGHVS, CDR2 FNYEAQ. CDR3 residues: CASSLGGASYNSPLHF. CDR3 DNA: TGTGCCAGCAGCTTAGGTGGAGCCTCCTATAATTCACCCCTCCACTTT.

With respect to this clonotype: A much larger clone lies one base from this, so it may be a read error. This is likely a read error, given that the CDR3 carries no conserved phenylalanine or tryptophan at its end. V is TRBV12-3 or TRBV12-4 and J is TRBJ2-3; 8 bases are shared with TRBD2. This CDR3 has 17 residues. V was clipped by 1 base and J by 4 bases; unmatched bases: 10. The CDR3 nucleotides are TGTGCCAGCAGTTTAGGCCCGGGACTAGGCGGAGCAGATACGCAGTATTCT. This gives the protein CASSLGPGLGGADTQYS.